This T cell receptor beta chain was documented in a study of blood T cell repertoires in COVID-19. The germline gives CDR1 MRHNA, CDR2 SNTAGT. The CDR3 is 17 residues long. Trimming at V came to 7 bases and at J to 1 base, leaving 15 bases not matched to a gene. A single count supports this clone. Here immunoSEQ multiplex PCR was the method, and the copy in TCRdb shows in-frame clones only, minus some. The repertoire holds about 74,000 clones, with 80% to 85% as singletons. This TCR derives from a man aged 50 or older with active COVID-19. The rearrangement uses TRBV6-4 and TRBJ1-1; 7 nucleotides agree with TRBD1. Sequences were obtained from peripheral blood. The CDR3 is CASMPGTTGVWNTEAFF. CDR3 nucleotides: TGTGCCAGCATGCCGGGAACAACAGGGGTATGGAACACTGAAGCTTTCTTT.